Listed below are T cell receptor beta chains from one sample, sequenced in a study of beta chain features in type 1 diabetes. TCRdb keeps only in-frame clones here, not all; method: immunoSEQ multiplex PCR. The sample has hundreds of thousands of clones, under 13% seen once; the top ten hold around 0.017%. The sample comprised naive CD4+ T cells from blood. Source of these receptors: a man younger than 45 with type 1 diabetes. Each CDR3 is given with its conserved first and last residue. The D gene is left open where the match is weak. The listing skips clone size in some rows; elsewhere it reads once, few, many or a size class.

j_call d_call clone_size v_call cdr3_aa cdr3_nt
TRBJ1-5 - few TRBV7-9 CASSLGVGVGQPQHF TGTGCCAGCAGCTTAGGTGTAGGGGTAGGACAGCCCCAGCATTTT
TRBJ1-1 - few TRBV18 CASSSRDKNTEAFF TGTGCCAGCTCATCCCGGGACAAGAACACTGAAGCTTTCTTT
TRBJ1-1 - - TRBV19 CASRRLRNTEAFF TGTGCCAGTAGACGTCTCAGGAACACTGAAGCTTTCTTT
TRBJ2-7 - few TRBV7-9 CASSLTGWYGEQYF TGTGCCAGCAGCTTAACAGGGTGGTATGGCGAGCAGTACTTC
TRBJ1-2 - few TRBV5-6 CASSFVVLRDYGYTF TGTGCCAGCAGCTTCGTCGTTCTCAGGGACTATGGCTACACCTTC
TRBJ2-6 TRBD1 - TRBV19 CASNRDRGPQTRANVLTF TGTGCCAGTAATCGGGACAGGGGGCCACAAACTCGGGCCAACGTCCTGACTTTC
TRBJ2-5 - - TRBV7-9 CASSLLPLSGGTQYF TGTGCCAGCAGCTTACTGCCTCTTAGCGGTGGGACCCAGTACTTC
TRBJ2-7 TRBD2 few TRBV6-1 CASSEEASGASYEQYF TGTGCCAGCAGTGAAGAGGCTAGCGGGGCGTCCTACGAGCAGTACTTC
TRBJ2-2 TRBD2 few TRBV4-1 CASSLSGVTGELFF TGCGCCAGCAGCCTTAGCGGGGTCACCGGGGAGCTGTTTTTT
TRBJ2-5 TRBD2 few TRBV7-3 CASSPTLAGGSQYF TGTGCCAGCAGCCCAACACTAGCGGGGGGGTCCCAGTACTTC
TRBJ2-5 - - TRBV9 CASSVAGVGETQYF TGTGCCAGCAGCGTAGCGGGGGTAGGAGAGACCCAGTACTTC
TRBJ1-5 - - TRBV6-1 CASSHDRNQPQHF TGTGCCAGCAGTCATGACAGAAATCAGCCCCAGCATTTT
TRBJ2-1 TRBD1 few TRBV29-1 CSVERGPNYNEQFF TGCAGCGTTGAAAGGGGGCCGAACTACAATGAGCAGTTCTTC
TRBJ2-3 TRBD2 few TRBV30 CALGGDTQYF TGTGCCTTGGGGGGGGATACGCAGTATTTT
TRBJ2-7 - - TRBV28 CASYRSTAYEQYF TGTGCCAGCTATAGGAGTACGGCCTACGAGCAGTACTTC
TRBJ1-4 - few TRBV15 CATSRDLTAGEKLFF TGTGCCACCAGCAGAGATCTGACAGCCGGGGAAAAACTGTTTTTT
TRBJ1-6 - few TRBV14 CASSLTGTGGSPLHF TGTGCCAGCAGCCTAACCGGGACGGGAGGTTCACCCCTCCACTTT
TRBJ2-3 TRBD2 - TRBV6-6 CASSPPAGGRDTQYF TGTGCCAGCAGCCCACCCGCGGGGGGGCGAGATACGCAGTATTTT
TRBJ2-1 - - TRBV5-1 CASSLGRGLPYNEQFF TGCGCCAGCAGCTTGGGGCGGGGCCTCCCATACAATGAGCAGTTCTTC
TRBJ1-2 TRBD1 few TRBV30 CAWSGTVYGYTF TGTGCCTGGAGCGGGACAGTCTATGGCTACACCTTC
TRBJ1-3 - few TRBV5-1 CASSTGSSGNTIYF TGCGCCAGCAGCACCGGGAGCTCTGGAAACACCATATATTTT
TRBJ2-5 TRBD2 - TRBV2 CASSEGGRETQYF TGTGCCAGCAGTGAGGGGGGGAGAGAGACCCAGTACTTC
TRBJ2-3 - few TRBV29-1 CSVMSPQSHDTQYF TGCAGCGTTATGTCTCCCCAATCACATGATACGCAGTATTTT
TRBJ1-1 - - TRBV7-6 CASSLSGNTEAFF TGTGCCAGCAGCTTATCCGGGAACACTGAAGCTTTCTTT
TRBJ2-2 TRBD2 - TRBV9 CASSERLAENTGELFF TGTGCCAGCAGCGAGAGACTAGCGGAAAACACCGGGGAGCTGTTTTTT
TRBJ2-2 - few TRBV7-9 CASRLPPSDTGELFF TGTGCCAGCAGGTTGCCCCCCTCGGACACCGGGGAGCTGTTTTTT
TRBJ2-1 TRBD2 - TRBV7-9 CASSPRPSGGPTSYNEQFF TGTGCCAGCAGCCCTCGTCCGAGCGGGGGACCAACCTCCTACAATGAGCAGTTCTTC
TRBJ2-7 - - TRBV7-2 CASSLGGLIYEQYF TGTGCCAGCAGCTTAGGGGGACTGATCTACGAGCAGTACTTC
TRBJ1-1 - few TRBV29-1 CSVGTIEAFF TGCAGCGTAGGGACAATAGAAGCTTTCTTT
TRBJ2-1 TRBD1 - TRBV4-1 CASSHGQGWHEQFF TGCGCCAGCAGCCACGGACAGGGTTGGCATGAGCAGTTCTTC
TRBJ1-6 - - TRBV5-4 CASSARGNSPLHF TGTGCCAGCAGCGCCAGGGGTAATTCACCCCTCCACTTT
TRBJ2-1 TRBD2 few TRBV7-2 CASSQAGYSYNEQFF TGTGCCAGCAGCCAAGCGGGATATTCCTACAATGAGCAGTTCTTC
TRBJ1-2 - - TRBV10-3 CAIQGGEFGYTF TGTGCCATCCAGGGAGGAGAATTTGGCTACACCTTC
TRBJ2-5 - few TRBV19 CASSRADQETQYF TGTGCCAGTAGTAGGGCAGATCAAGAGACCCAGTACTTC
TRBJ1-5 - - TRBV7-2 CASSLAGSGNQPQHF TGTGCCAGCAGCCTGGCGGGGTCAGGGAATCAGCCCCAGCATTTT
TRBJ1-2 - - TRBV10-3 CAISGSVVGYTF TGTGCCATCAGTGGGAGTGTCGTTGGCTACACCTTC
TRBJ1-1 TRBD1 - TRBV5-1 CASSIPGQDSMNTEAFF TGCGCCAGCAGCATACCGGGACAGGACTCCATGAACACTGAAGCTTTCTTT
TRBJ2-7 - few TRBV7-8 CASSLYQDTSYEQYF TGTGCCAGCAGCTTGTATCAGGATACCTCCTACGAGCAGTACTTC
TRBJ1-2 TRBD1 - TRBV6-1 CASRKGQGGDYGYTF TGTGCCAGCAGGAAGGGACAGGGGGGTGACTATGGCTACACCTTC
TRBJ2-1 - few TRBV4-3 CASSQQMGATFPYNEQFF TGCGCCAGCAGCCAGCAGATGGGGGCTACTTTTCCCTACAATGAGCAGTTCTTC
TRBJ2-5 TRBD2 few TRBV27 CASSPRGLAGDLRQTQYF TGTGCCAGCAGTCCTCGGGGACTAGCGGGAGACCTCAGGCAGACCCAGTACTTC
TRBJ1-5 - - TRBV15 CATSRDAGGSFSPQHF TGTGCCACCAGCAGAGATGCCGGGGGGAGCTTTTCGCCCCAGCATTTT
TRBJ1-1 TRBD1 few TRBV5-1 CASSTTGANTEAFF TGCGCCAGCAGCACCACAGGGGCGAACACTGAAGCTTTCTTT
TRBJ2-1 - - TRBV5-4 CASSLGQPYNEQFF TGTGCCAGCAGCTTGGGACAGCCCTACAATGAGCAGTTCTTC
TRBJ2-5 - few TRBV11-3 CASSPDPDSGPNF TGTGCCAGCAGCCCCGACCCGGACAGCGGCCCCAACTTC
TRBJ2-2 - - TRBV12-5 CASGARNTGELFF TGTGCTAGTGGGGCCCGAAACACCGGGGAGCTGTTTTTT
TRBJ1-5 - - TRBV25-1 CASSNNWSNQPQHF TGTGCCAGCAGTAACAATTGGAGCAATCAGCCCCAGCATTTT
TRBJ2-1 - - TRBV5-1 CASSATTGTQASSYNEQFF TGCGCCAGCAGCGCCACCACAGGGACCCAGGCGAGCTCCTACAATGAGCAGTTCTTC
TRBJ2-1 TRBD1 - TRBV19 CASSITWDRDGEQFF TGTGCCAGTAGTATTACATGGGACAGGGATGGTGAGCAGTTCTTC
TRBJ2-5 - - TRBV4-2 CASSQGTAQGIGGQETQYF TGTGCCAGCAGCCAAGGGACGGCACAGGGTATTGGGGGCCAAGAGACCCAGTACTTC
TRBJ1-2 - few TRBV28 CASREGPADYGYTF TGTGCCAGCCGGGAAGGCCCAGCGGACTATGGCTACACCTTC
TRBJ2-7 - - TRBV18 CASSPPGGGPSYEQYF TGTGCCAGCTCACCACCCGGCGGGGGCCCCTCCTACGAGCAGTACTTC
TRBJ1-5 - - TRBV18 CASSLDKNQPQHF TGTGCCAGCTCACTGGACAAAAATCAGCCCCAGCATTTT
TRBJ1-1 - - TRBV27 CASSLFLGQLNTEAFF TGTGCCAGCAGTTTATTTCTAGGACAGCTGAACACTGAAGCTTTCTTT
TRBJ2-3 - - TRBV11-2 CASSLGLASTDTQYF TGTGCCAGCAGCTTAGGGCTCGCTAGCACAGATACGCAGTATTTT
TRBJ1-1 - few TRBV5-1 CASSLSGTGFVTAFF TGCGCCAGCAGCTTGAGCGGTACGGGGTTCGTGACGGCTTTCTTT